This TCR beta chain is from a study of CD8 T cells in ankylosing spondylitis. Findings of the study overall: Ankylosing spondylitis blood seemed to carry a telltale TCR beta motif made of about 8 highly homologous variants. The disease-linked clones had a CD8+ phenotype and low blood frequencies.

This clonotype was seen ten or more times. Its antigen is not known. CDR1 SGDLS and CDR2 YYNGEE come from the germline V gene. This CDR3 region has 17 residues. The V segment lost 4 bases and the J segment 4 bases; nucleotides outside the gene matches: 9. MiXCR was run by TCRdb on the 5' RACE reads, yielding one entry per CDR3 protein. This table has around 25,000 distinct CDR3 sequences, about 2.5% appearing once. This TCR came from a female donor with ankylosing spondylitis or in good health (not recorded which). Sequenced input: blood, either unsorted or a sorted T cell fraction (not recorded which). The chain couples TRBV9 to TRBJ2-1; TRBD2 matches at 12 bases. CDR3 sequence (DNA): TGTGCCAGCAGCTCACTAGCGGGGGGAACGGGTTACAATGAGCAGTTCTTC. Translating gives CASSSLAGGTGYNEQFF. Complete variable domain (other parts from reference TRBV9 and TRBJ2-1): DSGVTQTPKHLITATGQRVTLRCSPRSGDLSVYWYQQSLDQGLQFLIQYYNGEERAKGNILERFSAQQFPDLHSELNLSSLELGDSALYFCASSSLAGGTGYNEQFFGPGTRLTVL.